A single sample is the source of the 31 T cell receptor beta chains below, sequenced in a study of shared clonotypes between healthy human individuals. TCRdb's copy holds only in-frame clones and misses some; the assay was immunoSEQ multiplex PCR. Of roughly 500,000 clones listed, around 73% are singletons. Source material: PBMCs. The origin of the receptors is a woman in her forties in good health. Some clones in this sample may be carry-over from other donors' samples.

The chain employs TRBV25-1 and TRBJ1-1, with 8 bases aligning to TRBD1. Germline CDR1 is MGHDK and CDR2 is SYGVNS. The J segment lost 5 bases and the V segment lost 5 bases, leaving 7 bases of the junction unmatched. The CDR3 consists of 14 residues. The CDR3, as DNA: TGTGCCAGCAGTAAACGCAGGGGGCTGACTGAAGCTTTCTTT. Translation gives CASSKRRGLTEAFF.

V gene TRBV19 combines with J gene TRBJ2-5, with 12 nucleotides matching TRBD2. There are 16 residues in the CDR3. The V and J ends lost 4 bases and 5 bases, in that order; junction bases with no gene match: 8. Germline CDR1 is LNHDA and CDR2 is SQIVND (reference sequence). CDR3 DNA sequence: TGTGCCAGTAGTAGTGGACTAGCGGGACGGAGTGAGACCCAGTACTTC. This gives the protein CASSSGLAGRSETQYF.

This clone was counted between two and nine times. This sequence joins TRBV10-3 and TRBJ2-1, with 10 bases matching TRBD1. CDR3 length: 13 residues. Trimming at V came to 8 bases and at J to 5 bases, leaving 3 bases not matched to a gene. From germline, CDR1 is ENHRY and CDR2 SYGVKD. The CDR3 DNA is TGTGCCATCGGCGGGACAGGGGACAATGAGCAGTTCTTC. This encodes CAIGGTGDNEQFF.

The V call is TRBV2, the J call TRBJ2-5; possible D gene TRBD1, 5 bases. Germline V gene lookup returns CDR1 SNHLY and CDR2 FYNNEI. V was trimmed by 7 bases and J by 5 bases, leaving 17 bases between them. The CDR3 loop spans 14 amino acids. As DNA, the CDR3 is TGTGCCAGCACTACAGGCTATGGAGAGGAGACCCAGTACTTC. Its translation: CASTTGYGEETQYF.

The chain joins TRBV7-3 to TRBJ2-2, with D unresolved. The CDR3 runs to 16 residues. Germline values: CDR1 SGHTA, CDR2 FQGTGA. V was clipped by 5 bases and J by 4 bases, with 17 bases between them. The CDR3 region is CASSVSPSWGTGELFF. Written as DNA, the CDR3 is TGTGCCAGCAGCGTAAGCCCTAGTTGGGGCACCGGGGAGCTGTTTTTT.

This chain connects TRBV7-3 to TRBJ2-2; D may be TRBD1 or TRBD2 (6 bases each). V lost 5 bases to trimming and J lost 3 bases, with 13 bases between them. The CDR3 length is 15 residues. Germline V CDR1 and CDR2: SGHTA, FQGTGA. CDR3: CASSPEGGYTGELFF. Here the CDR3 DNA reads TGTGCCAGCAGCCCCGAGGGGGGCTACACCGGGGAGCTGTTTTTT.

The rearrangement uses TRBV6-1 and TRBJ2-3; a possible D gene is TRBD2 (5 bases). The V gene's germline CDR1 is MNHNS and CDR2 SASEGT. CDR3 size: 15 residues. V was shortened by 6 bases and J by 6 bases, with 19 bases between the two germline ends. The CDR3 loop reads CASSLGSAAPDTQYF. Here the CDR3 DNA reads TGTGCCAGCAGCTTGGGTTCAGCGGCGCCGGATACGCAGTATTTT.

CDR3 loop: CASSSLDHNEQFF. In DNA, the CDR3 is TGTGCCAGCAGCTCGCTAGATCACAATGAGCAGTTCTTC. The chain carries TRBV7-3 and TRBJ2-1; no clear D gene. This CDR3 region has 13 residues. V was cut by 4 bases and J by 5 bases, with 9 bases left in between. Germline V CDR1 and CDR2: SGHTA, FQGTGA.

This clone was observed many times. The CDR3 region has the DNA TGCGCCAGCAGACTAGCGGGAGTGGTTGAGCAGTTCTTC. Protein sequence: CASRLAGVVEQFF. The chain has TRBV5-1 and TRBJ2-1; 11 bases are shared with TRBD2. V dropped 5 bases and J dropped 9; count of bases not matched to a gene: 4. Germline V lookup: CDR1 SGHRS, CDR2 YFSETQ. CDR3 size: 13 residues.

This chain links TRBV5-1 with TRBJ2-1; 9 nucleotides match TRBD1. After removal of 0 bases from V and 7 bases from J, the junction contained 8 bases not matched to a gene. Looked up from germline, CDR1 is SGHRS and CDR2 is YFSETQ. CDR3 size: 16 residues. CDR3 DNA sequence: TGCGCCAGCAGCTTGGGTAACAGGGGGCGGGCGAATGAGCAGTTCTTC. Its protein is CASSLGNRGRANEQFF.

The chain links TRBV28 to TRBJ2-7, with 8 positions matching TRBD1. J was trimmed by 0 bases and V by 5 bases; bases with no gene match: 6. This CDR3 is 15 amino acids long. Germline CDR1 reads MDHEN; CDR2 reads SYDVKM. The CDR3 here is CASSPVDRGSYEQYF. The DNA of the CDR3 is TGTGCCAGCAGTCCTGTTGACAGGGGCTCCTACGAGCAGTACTTC.

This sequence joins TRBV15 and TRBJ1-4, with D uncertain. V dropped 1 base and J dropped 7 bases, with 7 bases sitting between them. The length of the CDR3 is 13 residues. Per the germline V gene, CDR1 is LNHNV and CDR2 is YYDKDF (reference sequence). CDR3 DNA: TGTGCCACCAGCAGAGGACGTGGTGAAAAACTGTTTTTT. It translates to CATSRGRGEKLFF.

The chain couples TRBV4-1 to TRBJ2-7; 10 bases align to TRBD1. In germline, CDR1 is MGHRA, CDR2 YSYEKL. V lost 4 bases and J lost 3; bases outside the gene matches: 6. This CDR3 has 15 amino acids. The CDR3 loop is CASSPGQGRYYEQYF. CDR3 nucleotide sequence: TGCGCCAGCAGCCCGGGACAGGGGCGATACTACGAGCAGTACTTC.

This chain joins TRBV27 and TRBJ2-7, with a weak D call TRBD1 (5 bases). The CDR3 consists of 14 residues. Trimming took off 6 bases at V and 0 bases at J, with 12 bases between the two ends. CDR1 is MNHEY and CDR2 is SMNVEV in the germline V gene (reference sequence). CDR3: CASSPWGDSYEQYF. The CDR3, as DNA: TGTGCCAGCAGCCCATGGGGCGACTCCTACGAGCAGTACTTC.

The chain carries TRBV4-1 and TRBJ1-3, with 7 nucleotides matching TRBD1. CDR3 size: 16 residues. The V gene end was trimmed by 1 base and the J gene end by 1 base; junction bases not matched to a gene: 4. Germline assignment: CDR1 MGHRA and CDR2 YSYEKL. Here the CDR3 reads CASSQVIQGSGNTIYF. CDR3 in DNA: TGCGCCAGCAGCCAAGTTATACAGGGGTCTGGAAACACCATATATTTT.

The CDR3 region is CASTHPSGNTGELFF. The CDR3 nucleotides read TGTGCCAGCACCCACCCTAGCGGTAACACCGGGGAGCTGTTTTTT. The chain carries TRBV7-9 and TRBJ2-2; TRBD2 matches at 7 bases. The germline gives CDR1 SEHNR, CDR2 FQNEAQ (reference sequence). The length of the CDR3 is 15 residues. Unmatched junction bases numbered 7, after V lost 7 bases and J lost 2 bases.

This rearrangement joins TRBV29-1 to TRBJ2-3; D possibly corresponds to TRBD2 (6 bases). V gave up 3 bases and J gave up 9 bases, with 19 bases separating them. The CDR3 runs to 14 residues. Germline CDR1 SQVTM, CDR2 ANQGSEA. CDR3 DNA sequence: TGCAGCGTTGAGCTAGCGCCCGCGGGTGGGACGCAGTATTTT. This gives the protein CSVELAPAGGTQYF.

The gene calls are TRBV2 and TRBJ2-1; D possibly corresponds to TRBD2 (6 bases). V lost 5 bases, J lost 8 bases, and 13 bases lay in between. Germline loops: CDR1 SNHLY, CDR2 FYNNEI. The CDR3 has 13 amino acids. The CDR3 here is CASSRELVDEQFF. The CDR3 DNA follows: TGTGCCAGCAGTCGGGAGTTGGTCGATGAGCAGTTCTTC.

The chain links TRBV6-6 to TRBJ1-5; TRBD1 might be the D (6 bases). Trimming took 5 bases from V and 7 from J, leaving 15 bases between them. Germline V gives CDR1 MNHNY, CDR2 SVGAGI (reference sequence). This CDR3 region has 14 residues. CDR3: CASSGQGKGQPQHF. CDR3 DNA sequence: TGTGCCAGCAGTGGTCAGGGGAAAGGACAGCCCCAGCATTTT.

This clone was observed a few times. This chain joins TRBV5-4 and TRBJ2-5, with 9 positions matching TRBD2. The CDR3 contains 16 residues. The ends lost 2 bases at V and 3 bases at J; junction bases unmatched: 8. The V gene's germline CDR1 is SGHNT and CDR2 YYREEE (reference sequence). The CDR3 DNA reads TGTGCCAGCAGCTTCGGCGGGAGGGCCTCGAAAGAGACCCAGTACTTC. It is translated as CASSFGGRASKETQYF.

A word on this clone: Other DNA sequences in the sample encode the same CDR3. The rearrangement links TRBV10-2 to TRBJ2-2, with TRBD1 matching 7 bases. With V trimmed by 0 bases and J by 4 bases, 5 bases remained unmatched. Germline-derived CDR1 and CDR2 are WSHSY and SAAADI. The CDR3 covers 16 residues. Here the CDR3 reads CASSESRDRGTGELFF. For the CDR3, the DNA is TGCGCCAGCAGTGAGTCAAGGGACAGAGGCACCGGGGAGCTGTTTTTT.

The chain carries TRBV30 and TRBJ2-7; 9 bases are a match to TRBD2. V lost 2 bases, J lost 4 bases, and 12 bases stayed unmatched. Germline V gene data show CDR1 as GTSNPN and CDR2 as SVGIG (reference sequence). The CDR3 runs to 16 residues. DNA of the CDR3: TGTGCCTGGAGTAAGACTAGCGGAAACGCGGGTTACGAGCAGTACTTC. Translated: CAWSKTSGNAGYEQYF.

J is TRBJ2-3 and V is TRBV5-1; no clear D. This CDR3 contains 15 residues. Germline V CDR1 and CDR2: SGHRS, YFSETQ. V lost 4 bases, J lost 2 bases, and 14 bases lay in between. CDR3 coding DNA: TGCGCCAGCAGCGCCGACTTCAGAACCACAGATACGCAGTATTTT. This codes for CASSADFRTTDTQYF.

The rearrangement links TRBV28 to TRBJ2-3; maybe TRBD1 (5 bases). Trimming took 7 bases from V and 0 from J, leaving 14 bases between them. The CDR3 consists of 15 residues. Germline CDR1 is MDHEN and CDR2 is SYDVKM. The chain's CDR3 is CASTTRQWSTDTQYF. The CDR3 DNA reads TGTGCCAGCACCACCAGACAGTGGAGCACAGATACGCAGTATTTT.

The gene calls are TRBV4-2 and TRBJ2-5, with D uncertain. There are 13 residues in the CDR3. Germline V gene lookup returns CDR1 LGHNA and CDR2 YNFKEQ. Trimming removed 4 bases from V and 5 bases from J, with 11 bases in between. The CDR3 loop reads CASSRSRHETQYF. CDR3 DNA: TGTGCCAGCAGCCGAAGTCGGCACGAGACCCAGTACTTC.

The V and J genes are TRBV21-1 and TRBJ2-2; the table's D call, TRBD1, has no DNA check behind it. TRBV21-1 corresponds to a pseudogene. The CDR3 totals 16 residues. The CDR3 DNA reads TGTGCCAGCAGCAACCGGGACATGAAAAACACCGGGGAGCTGTTTTTT. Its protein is CASSNRDMKNTGELFF.

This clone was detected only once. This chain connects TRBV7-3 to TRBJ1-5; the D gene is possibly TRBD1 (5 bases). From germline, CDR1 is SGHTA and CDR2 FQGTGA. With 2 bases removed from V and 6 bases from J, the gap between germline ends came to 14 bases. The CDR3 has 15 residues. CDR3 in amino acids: CASSLDLGEAQPQHF. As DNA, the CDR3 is TGTGCCAGCAGCTTAGATCTGGGGGAGGCTCAGCCCCAGCATTTT.

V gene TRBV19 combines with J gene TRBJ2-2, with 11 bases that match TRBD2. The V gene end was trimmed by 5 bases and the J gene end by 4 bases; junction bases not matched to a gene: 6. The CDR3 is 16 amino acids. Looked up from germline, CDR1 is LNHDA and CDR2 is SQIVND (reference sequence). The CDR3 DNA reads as TGTGCCAGTAGTGCGTCGGGACTAGCGGCCACCGGGGAGCTGTTTTTT. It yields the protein CASSASGLAATGELFF.

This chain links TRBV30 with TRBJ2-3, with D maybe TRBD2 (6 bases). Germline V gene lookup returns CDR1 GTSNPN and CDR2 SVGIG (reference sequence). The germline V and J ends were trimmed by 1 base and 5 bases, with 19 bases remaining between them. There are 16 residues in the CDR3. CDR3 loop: CAWSGPRRLGVDTQYF. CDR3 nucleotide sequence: TGTGCCTGGAGTGGCCCCCGTCGACTAGGTGTAGATACGCAGTATTTT.

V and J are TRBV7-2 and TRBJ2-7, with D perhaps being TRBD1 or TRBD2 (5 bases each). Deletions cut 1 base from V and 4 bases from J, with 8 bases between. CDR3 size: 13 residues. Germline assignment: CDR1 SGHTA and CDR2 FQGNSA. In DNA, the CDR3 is TGTGCCAGCAGCTTAGTTTGGGGGTACGAGCAGTACTTC. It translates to CASSLVWGYEQYF. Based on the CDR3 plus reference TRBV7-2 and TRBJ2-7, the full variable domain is GAGVSQSPSNKVTEKGKDVELRCDPISGHTALYWYRQSLGQGLEFLIYFQGNSAPDKSGLPSDRFSAERTGGSVSTLTIQRTQQEDSAVYLCASSLVWGYEQYFGPGTRLTVT.

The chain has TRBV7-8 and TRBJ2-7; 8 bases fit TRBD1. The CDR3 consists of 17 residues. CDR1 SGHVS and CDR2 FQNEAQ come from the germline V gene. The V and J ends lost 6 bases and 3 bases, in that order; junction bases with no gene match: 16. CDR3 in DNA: TGTGCCAGCAGAACCGCAGGGGGCGGACGAACGGACTACGAGCAGTACTTC. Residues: CASRTAGGGRTDYEQYF. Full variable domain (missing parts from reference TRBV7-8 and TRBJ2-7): GAGVSQSPRYKVAKRGQDVALRCDPISGHVSLFWYQQALGQGPEFLTYFQNEAQLDKSGLPSDRFFAERPEGSVSTLKIQRTQQEDSAVYLCASRTAGGGRTDYEQYFGPGTRLTVT.